A single sample is the source of the 13 T cell receptor beta chains below, sequenced in a study of T cell responses to AZD1222 COVID-19 vaccine. Clones were read by immunoSEQ multiplex PCR, and TCRdb kept only the in-frame ones, dropping some. The table includes more than 100,000 clones, approximately 90% detected once. The sequenced sample was peripheral blood, obtained on day 0 of AZD1222 vaccination. The receptors were sampled from an adult in good health.

The chain uses TRBV21-1 and TRBJ2-1; TRBD2, the D gene given by the table, was not confirmed from the DNA. TRBV21-1 is a recognized pseudogene. The CDR3 runs 16 residues. The CDR3 reads CASSERLRGDYNEQFF. As DNA, the CDR3 is TGTGCCAGCAGCGAGCGGCTGCGGGGGGACTACAATGAGCAGTTCTTC.

The chain employs TRBV9 and TRBJ2-7; a possible D gene is TRBD1 (5 bases). This CDR3 has 15 residues. In germline, CDR1 is SGDLS, CDR2 YYNGEE. V was cut by 2 bases and J by 4 bases, with 16 bases left in between. The CDR3 reads CASSVGASREYEQYF. CDR3 in DNA: TGTGCCAGCAGCGTTGGGGCTTCGCGTGAGTACGAGCAGTACTTC.

The chain uses TRBV7-8 and TRBJ2-1; D might be TRBD1 (5 bases). The CDR3 loop spans 13 amino acids. Germline assignment: CDR1 SGHVS and CDR2 FQNEAQ. With 2 bases removed from V and 4 bases from J, the gap between germline ends came to 6 bases. Here the CDR3 DNA reads TGTGCCAGCAGCTTACACAGGTACAATGAGCAGTTCTTC. Protein product: CASSLHRYNEQFF.

This sequence joins TRBV5-1 and TRBJ1-1, with TRBD1 matching 9 bases. Germline trimming cut 1 base from V and 4 bases from J; bases unmatched to any gene: 5. The V gene's germline CDR1 is SGHRS and CDR2 YFSETQ. This CDR3 comprises 15 residues. CDR3 sequence: CASSLTGGLVTEAFF. In nucleotides, the CDR3 is TGCGCCAGCAGCTTGACAGGGGGCTTGGTCACTGAAGCTTTCTTT.

The rearrangement uses TRBV7-2 and TRBJ2-7, with 12 bases lining up with TRBD2. CDR3 size: 14 residues. With V trimmed by 4 bases and J by 8 bases, 6 bases remained unmatched. CDR1 is SGHTA and CDR2 is FQGNSA in the germline V gene. The CDR3 spells CASSSPSGGGKQYF. CDR3 nucleotides: TGTGCCAGCAGCTCCCCTAGCGGGGGGGGCAAGCAGTACTTC. Together with reference TRBV7-2 and TRBJ2-7, the CDR3 gives the full variable domain: GAGVSQSPSNKVTEKGKDVELRCDPISGHTALYWYRQSLGQGLEFLIYFQGNSAPDKSGLPSDRFSAERTGGSVSTLTIQRTQQEDSAVYLCASSSPSGGGKQYFGPGTRLTVT.

This chain connects TRBV9 to TRBJ2-7; the D call may be TRBD1 or TRBD2 (5 bases each). Germline loops: CDR1 SGDLS, CDR2 YYNGEE. The V end lost 0 bases, the J end lost 6 bases, and 13 bases lay between the germline ends. The CDR3 extends over 14 amino acids. CDR3 DNA: TGTGCCAGCAGCGTAGTCGGGACCAAAGGCGAGCAGTACTTC. It yields the protein CASSVVGTKGEQYF.

The chain joins TRBV21-1 to TRBJ1-2; the table gives TRBD1 as D, unverified against the DNA. TRBV21-1 is marked as a pseudogene. The CDR3 loop spans 13 amino acids. In nucleotides, the CDR3 is TGTGCCTGGTACGACAGGGATATCTATGGCTACACCTTC. It yields the protein CAWYDRDIYGYTF.

V gene TRBV5-1 combines with J gene TRBJ1-1; no clear D gene. Germline loops: CDR1 SGHRS, CDR2 YFSETQ. V gave up 4 bases and J gave up 1 base, with 8 bases separating them. The CDR3 extends over 13 amino acids. As DNA, the CDR3 is TGCGCCAGCAGCAAGGGCTCGAACACTGAAGCTTTCTTT. Amino acids: CASSKGSNTEAFF. Full variable domain (missing parts from reference TRBV5-1 and TRBJ1-1): KAGVTQTPRYLIKTRGQQVTLSCSPISGHRSVSWYQQTPGQGLQFLFEYFSETQRNKGNFPGRFSGRQFSNSRSEMNVSTLELGDSALYLCASSKGSNTEAFFGQGTRLTVV.

The chain recombines TRBV10-3 with TRBJ2-1; D may be TRBD1 or TRBD2 (5 bases each). V dropped 1 base and J dropped 5 bases, with 9 bases sitting between them. Germline V gene lookup returns CDR1 ENHRY and CDR2 SYGVKD. The CDR3 is made up of 14 amino acids. The CDR3 sequence is CAISEWGGHNEQFF. The CDR3 DNA follows: TGTGCCATCAGTGAGTGGGGCGGGCACAATGAGCAGTTCTTC.

This sequence joins TRBV7-8 and TRBJ1-2, with 7 bases matching TRBD1. This CDR3 comprises 12 residues. Germline trimming cut 5 bases from V and 13 bases from J; bases unmatched to any gene: 10. The germline V gene encodes CDR1 SGHVS and CDR2 FQNEAQ. CDR3 residues: CASSLSTGLGTF. Written as DNA, the CDR3 is TGTGCCAGCAGCCTCTCGACAGGGCTGGGCACCTTC.

The chain combines TRBV19 with TRBJ1-5; tentative D call: TRBD1 (6 bases). The CDR3 is 16 residues long. V was cut by 7 bases and J by 0 bases, with 16 bases left in between. CDR1 is LNHDA and CDR2 is SQIVND in the germline V gene (reference sequence). The CDR3 coding sequence is TGTGCCAGTATTCCCCGTGGGGACACTAGCAATCAGCCCCAGCATTTT. It codes for CASIPRGDTSNQPQHF.

This clone was counted only a few times. This chain joins TRBV28 and TRBJ1-5; no reliable D call. This CDR3 spans 14 amino acids. Between the trimmed V and J ends, which lost 8 bases and 2 bases, there was a span of 13 bases. Germline loops: CDR1 MDHEN, CDR2 SYDVKM. CDR3 loop: CASVPARGNQPQHF. The CDR3 DNA reads as TGTGCCAGCGTCCCAGCAAGGGGCAATCAGCCCCAGCATTTT.

The chain joins TRBV7-9 to TRBJ2-7; D is unclear. The CDR3 runs 15 residues. V was trimmed by 4 bases and J by 0 bases, leaving 13 bases between them. The germline CDR1 and CDR2 sequences are SEHNR and FQNEAQ (reference sequence). CDR3 coding DNA: TGTGCCAGCAGCTCACAGAGTTTGAGCTCCTACGAGCAGTACTTC. This gives the protein CASSSQSLSSYEQYF.